Listed below are T cell receptor beta chains from one sample, sequenced in a study of siplizumab effects on memory and regulatory T cells. The method was immunoSEQ multiplex PCR; TCRdb's version includes in-frame clones alone and lacks a portion of them. The data hold about 87,000 clones, with 87% observed a single time. The source material was Tregs sorted from blood. These TCRs come from a human donor in good health. The CDR3 runs from the conserved cysteine through the conserved F or W. The order of the fields is clone size, J gene, V gene, D gene, CDR3 protein, CDR3 DNA. A D gene is named only where the DNA matches it firmly. Only part of the rows carry a size: once, few, many, or a class if the clone is expanded.

few,TRBJ2-2,TRBV5-1,TRBD1,CASSAGQGALAGELFF,TGCGCCAGCAGCGCGGGACAGGGGGCGCTGGCCGGGGAGCTGTTTTTT
few,TRBJ2-7,TRBV9,.,CASPYEQYF,TGTGCCAGTCCCTACGAGCAGTACTTC
once,TRBJ2-7,TRBV10-1,.,CASSESGRDEQYF,TGCGCCAGCAGTGAGTCAGGCAGGGACGAGCAGTACTTC
.,TRBJ1-5,TRBV15,TRBD1,CATSRFAGQINQPQHF,TGTGCCACCAGCAGATTCGCGGGACAGATCAATCAGCCCCAGCATTTT
.,TRBJ2-1,TRBV18,TRBD2,CASSPLAGGLNEQFF,TGTGCCAGCTCACCCCTAGCGGGGGGGCTCAATGAGCAGTTCTTC
.,TRBJ1-1,TRBV18,.,CASSSPQTPLEAFF,TGTGCCAGCTCATCACCACAGACACCTCTAGAAGCTTTCTTT
.,TRBJ1-6,TRBV6-5,.,CASTQAGGPLHF,TGTGCCAGCACCCAGGCTGGGGGGCCCCTCCACTTT
.,TRBJ2-7,TRBV7-2,.,CASSLESQGGYEQYF,TGTGCCAGCAGCTTAGAATCCCAGGGCGGTTACGAGCAGTACTTC
few,TRBJ1-2,TRBV10-3,.,CATVSPGARRDGYTF,TGTGCCACAGTCTCCCCCGGGGCGCGAAGGGATGGCTACACCTTC
.,TRBJ2-6,TRBV4-1,.,CASSQEGPPGANVLTF,TGCGCCAGCAGCCAAGAGGGGCCCCCTGGGGCCAACGTCCTGACTTTC
.,TRBJ2-1,TRBV4-2,TRBD2,CASSQDRRGGNNEQFF,TGTGCCAGCAGCCAAGATCGGCGGGGGGGTAACAATGAGCAGTTCTTC
few,TRBJ2-1,TRBV9,TRBD2,CASSVGTSGGTYNEQFF,TGTGCCAGCAGCGTCGGGACTAGCGGGGGGACCTACAATGAGCAGTTCTTC
.,TRBJ2-1,TRBV6-1,.,CASSWQHNEQFF,TGTGCCAGCAGTTGGCAGCACAATGAGCAATTCTTC
.,TRBJ2-3,TRBV2,.,CATSRGGGLSTDTQYF,TGTGCCACCTCCAGGGGCGGGGGCCTTAGCACAGATACGCAGTATTTT
.,TRBJ1-5,TRBV19,TRBD1,CASSTRQGYSNQPQHF,TGTGCCAGTAGTACGAGACAGGGGTATAGCAATCAGCCCCAGCATTTT
.,TRBJ2-7,TRBV4-2,.,CASSRTAPPNYEQYF,TGTGCCAGCAGCCGGACGGCACCCCCAAACTACGAGCAGTACTTC
.,TRBJ1-5,TRBV4-1,TRBD1,CASRLADRENQPQHF,TGCGCCAGCAGACTAGCGGACAGGGAAAATCAGCCCCAGCATTTT
medium-sized,TRBJ1-1,TRBV5-1,TRBD1,CASSPPGQVEAFF,TGCGCCAGCAGCCCTCCGGGACAGGTTGAAGCTTTCTTT
.,TRBJ2-7,TRBV27,TRBD1,CASSYRDRVSYEQYF,TGTGCCAGCAGTTACCGGGACAGGGTGTCCTACGAGCAGTACTTC
.,TRBJ1-1,TRBV5-4,.,CASSRGAAGHTWDTEAFF,TGTGCCAGCAGCCGGGGGGCAGCCGGCCACACTTGGGACACTGAAGCTTTCTTT
few,TRBJ2-3,TRBV7-9,TRBD2,CAASQKLAGGGDTQYF,TGTGCCGCCTCTCAAAAACTAGCGGGGGGCGGAGATACGCAGTATTTT
.,TRBJ1-6,TRBV7-2,.,CASSLGRGINSPLHF,TGTGCCAGCAGCTTAGGTCGGGGAATTAATTCACCCCTCCACTTT
.,TRBJ2-3,TRBV4-3,TRBD2,CASSQVGGGGAWDTQYF,TGCGCCAGCAGCCAAGTCGGCGGGGGGGGCGCGTGGGATACGCAGTATTTT
few,TRBJ1-1,TRBV28,.,CASSPRYEAFF,TGTGCCAGCAGTCCTCGTTATGAAGCTTTCTTT
.,TRBJ1-2,TRBV28,TRBD1,CASRLGTGARPGYTF,TGTGCCAGCAGACTTGGGACAGGTGCGAGGCCTGGCTACACCTTC
.,TRBJ1-1,TRBV7-2,.,CASSLSALLGTEAFF,TGTGCCAGCAGCCTAAGCGCGTTGTTAGGCACTGAAGCTTTCTTT
.,TRBJ2-3,TRBV7-9,.,CASSLALSSTDTQYF,TGTGCCAGCAGCTTAGCCCTATCTAGCACAGATACGCAGTATTTT
.,TRBJ1-4,TRBV5-4,.,CASSFLSGEKLFF,TGTGCCAGCAGCTTTCTTTCTGGTGAAAAACTGTTTTTT
.,TRBJ1-1,TRBV9,.,CASSAPGNTEAFF,TGTGCCAGCAGCGCTCCCGGGAACACTGAAGCTTTCTTT
.,TRBJ1-1,TRBV19,TRBD1,CASSIVGGQGMNTEAFF,TGTGCCAGTAGTATAGTAGGGGGACAGGGTATGAACACTGAAGCTTTCTTT
.,TRBJ2-7,TRBV19,TRBD2,CASSPAGRTYEQYF,TGTGCCAGTAGTCCCGCCGGGAGGACCTACGAGCAGTACTTC
.,TRBJ2-3,TRBV7-6,TRBD1,CASSETGQGGTDTQYF,TGTGCCAGCAGCGAAACGGGACAGGGCGGCACAGATACGCAGTATTTT
.,TRBJ2-2,TRBV5-1,.,CASRDQNGELFF,TGCGCCAGCAGAGACCAAAACGGGGAGCTGTTTTTT
medium-sized,TRBJ2-7,TRBV5-6,TRBD1,CASSLAWEDRGDEQYF,TGTGCCAGCAGCTTGGCTTGGGAGGACAGGGGTGACGAGCAGTACTTC
few,TRBJ1-1,TRBV6-4,.,CASSAYGGGRGTEAFF,TGTGCCAGCAGTGCGTACGGGGGGGGGCGAGGCACTGAAGCTTTCTTT
.,TRBJ2-3,TRBV7-7,.,CASSPGLGARTDTQYF,TGTGCCAGCAGCCCCGGGTTGGGGGCGCGCACAGATACGCAGTATTTT
few,TRBJ1-1,TRBV19,.,CASSTQQGTEAFF,TGTGCCAGTAGTACCCAACAGGGCACTGAAGCTTTCTTT
.,TRBJ2-5,TRBV27,.,CASSLLGTIETQYF,TGTGCCAGCAGTTTATTGGGGACAATAGAGACCCAGTACTTC
.,TRBJ2-3,TRBV7-2,.,CASSSDRDTQYF,TGTGCCAGCAGTTCAGACAGAGATACGCAGTATTTT
.,TRBJ1-1,TRBV4-1,.,CASSQGGAPEAFF,TGCGCCAGCAGCCAAGGTGGGGCACCTGAAGCTTTCTTT
.,TRBJ1-2,TRBV7-9,.,CASSEQVNYGYTF,TGTGCCAGCAGCGAACAGGTTAACTATGGCTACACCTTC
.,TRBJ2-3,TRBV6-6,.,CASTAVGSPDTQYF,TGTGCCAGCACCGCGGTTGGGAGCCCAGATACGCAGTATTTT
.,TRBJ1-5,TRBV28,.,CANKGANSNQPQHF,TGTGCCAACAAAGGGGCGAATAGCAATCAGCCCCAGCATTTT
.,TRBJ2-1,TRBV10-1,TRBD1,CATKGQGHNEQFF,TGCGCCACAAAGGGACAGGGTCACAATGAGCAGTTCTTC
.,TRBJ1-3,TRBV21-1,.,CASSKETGNTIYF,TGTGCCAGCAGCAAAGAAACGGGAAACACCATATATTTT
.,TRBJ2-3,TRBV5-6,.,CASSLDPSSDTQYF,TGTGCCAGCAGCTTGGACCCTTCTTCAGATACGCAGTATTTT
.,TRBJ1-3,TRBV4-1,.,CASSQGGGSYANTIYF,TGCGCCAGCAGCCAAGGGGGAGGGTCCTACGCTAACACCATATATTTT
.,TRBJ1-5,TRBV19,.,CASNGGGARQPQHF,TGTGCCAGTAATGGGGGCGGTGCGAGACAGCCCCAGCATTTT
.,TRBJ2-1,TRBV11-2,TRBD1,CASSLVGGQGGFEQFF,TGTGCCAGCAGCTTAGTGGGTGGACAGGGAGGCTTTGAGCAGTTCTTC
once,TRBJ2-3,TRBV6-1,TRBD2,CASSERWGGSPDTQYF,TGTGCCAGCAGTGAACGCTGGGGGGGGAGCCCAGATACGCAGTATTTT
.,TRBJ1-1,TRBV7-3,.,CASSSPDPGAFF,TGTGCCAGCAGCTCCCCCGATCCAGGAGCTTTCTTT
.,TRBJ2-1,TRBV7-9,.,CASSLRRVGRMDEQFF,TGTGCCAGCAGCTTACGACGAGTTGGTCGTATGGATGAGCAGTTCTTC
once,TRBJ2-2,TRBV11-2,.,CASSLVGGIFTGELFF,TGTGCCAGCAGCTTAGTAGGTGGGATTTTCACCGGGGAGCTGTTTTTT